Below, 21 T cell receptor beta chains from the same sample are listed, as sequenced in a study of OX40 agonist ivuxolimab in advanced cancers. Data came from immunoSEQ multiplex PCR; TCRdb stores just in-frame clones and leaves some out. This sample has 40,000 to 60,000 clones, with about nine tenths found just once. The sequenced sample was CD4+ or CD8+ T cells sorted from blood, obtained in a trial of the OX40 agonist ivuxolimab. The receptors here all came from an adult with an advanced solid tumor such as melanoma, head and neck, liver or kidney cancer.

The genes are TRBV15 and TRBJ2-1; 11 positions agree with TRBD2. The germline gives CDR1 LNHNV, CDR2 YYDKDF (reference sequence). With 8 bases clipped from V and 4 bases from J, the junction kept 13 bases outside the gene matches. The CDR3 covers 17 residues. CDR3: CATDALAGGLSYNEQFF. Here the CDR3 DNA reads TGTGCCACCGACGCTCTAGCGGGGGGCCTATCTTACAATGAGCAGTTCTTC.

A single count supports this clone. The V gene is TRBV7-9, the J gene TRBJ2-5; 8 nucleotides line up with TRBD2. J gave up 3 bases and V 7 bases, and 7 bases lay outside the gene matches. Germline CDR1 reads SEHNR; CDR2 reads FQNEAQ (reference sequence). There are 14 residues in the CDR3. Here the CDR3 reads CASMYTGGEETQYF. In DNA, the CDR3 is TGTGCCAGCATGTATACGGGGGGGGAAGAGACCCAGTACTTC.

V usage is TRBV29-1 and J usage is TRBJ1-1, with TRBD1 matching over 7 bases. Per germline, CDR1 SQVTM and CDR2 ANQGSEA. The V gene end was trimmed by 7 bases and the J gene end by 4 bases; junction bases not matched to a gene: 12. CDR3 length equals 14 residues. CDR3 nucleotides: TGCAGCGCCCTAGGGGGACAGTTCGCCACTGAAGCTTTCTTT. Translation: CSALGGQFATEAFF.

This chain links TRBV10-1 with TRBJ2-5, with D perhaps TRBD1 (5 bases). Germline CDR1 and CDR2: WNHNN and SYGVQD (reference sequence). Trimming took 2 bases from V and 5 from J, leaving 15 bases between them. This CDR3 has 15 residues. CDR3 region: CASSELRWGDETQYF. The CDR3 bases are TGCGCCAGCAGTGAGCTGAGATGGGGCGACGAGACCCAGTACTTC.

V usage is TRBV13 and J usage is TRBJ2-5; D remains unclear. Germline V gene sequence: CDR1 PRHDT, CDR2 FYEKMQ (reference sequence). V was trimmed by 0 bases and J by 5 bases, leaving 13 bases between them. CDR3 size: 15 residues. This CDR3 reads CASSLGPSNGETQYF. In DNA form, the CDR3 reads TGTGCCAGCAGCTTAGGCCCGTCCAACGGGGAGACCCAGTACTTC.

The V and J genes are TRBV18 and TRBJ1-1, with no clear D. Germline loops: CDR1 KGHSH, CDR2 LQKENI. V was clipped by 2 bases and J by 1 base, with 8 bases between them. This CDR3 has 14 amino acids. The CDR3 spells CASSPLRANTEAFF. The DNA of the CDR3 is TGTGCCAGCTCACCATTGAGGGCGAACACTGAAGCTTTCTTT.

The rearrangement links TRBV4-1 to TRBJ2-3; TRBD2 matches 10 bases. The CDR3 has 16 amino acids. Germline trimming cut 0 bases from V and 6 bases from J; bases unmatched to any gene: 6. The V gene's germline CDR1 is MGHRA and CDR2 YSYEKL. In DNA, the CDR3 is TGCGCCAGCAGCCAAGAGGGGACTAGCGTGTTGGATACGCAGTATTTT. Protein product: CASSQEGTSVLDTQYF.

The chain combines TRBV5-4 with TRBJ2-1; the D gene is possibly TRBD2 (6 bases). Germline V CDR1 and CDR2: SGHNT, YYREEE (reference sequence). This CDR3 is 16 amino acids long. V was pared by 7 bases and J by 4 bases, with 21 bases between. CDR3 sequence: CASSIGVGGDYNEQFF. CDR3 sequence (DNA): TGTGCCAGCTCCATCGGAGTTGGCGGGGATTACAATGAGCAGTTCTTC.

V and J are TRBV4-2 and TRBJ1-1; D perhaps matches TRBD1 (6 bases). V was clipped by 0 bases and J by 5 bases, with 13 bases between them. This CDR3 contains 15 residues. Germline V CDR1 and CDR2: LGHNA, YNFKEQ. CDR3 DNA sequence: TGTGCCAGCAGCCAAGAACAGGGTGGAGGTACTGAAGCTTTCTTT. Protein sequence: CASSQEQGGGTEAFF.

This rearrangement joins TRBV27 to TRBJ1-6; possibly TRBD1 for D (5 bases). The CDR3 length is 12 residues. The germline V gene has CDR1 MNHEY and CDR2 SMNVEV (reference sequence). V was pared by 5 bases and J by 10 bases, with 9 bases between. The CDR3 DNA is TGTGCCAGCAGTCCCCGGGGGTCACCCCTCCACTTT. This codes for CASSPRGSPLHF.

The V call is TRBV5-6, the J call TRBJ1-1; tentatively, D is TRBD1 (6 bases). Germline-derived CDR1 and CDR2 are SGHDT and YYEEEE. Trimming cost V 4 bases and J 7 bases, with 11 bases left between them. The CDR3 spans 12 residues. The CDR3 coding sequence is TGTGCCAGCAGCGGGCGGACAGATGAAGCTTTCTTT. It codes for CASSGRTDEAFF. Together with reference TRBV5-6 and TRBJ1-1, the CDR3 gives the full variable domain: DAGVTQSPTHLIKTRGQQVTLRCSPKSGHDTVSWYQQALGQGPQFIFQYYEEEERQRGNFPDRFSGHQFPNYSSELNVNALLLGDSALYLCASSGRTDEAFFGQGTRLTVV.

CDR3 sequence (DNA): TGCGCCAGCAGGGAGGGGTTCACGTCCCTGGAAAAACTGTTTTTT. Its translation is CASREGFTSLEKLFF. The chain joins TRBV5-1 to TRBJ1-4; perhaps TRBD1 as D (5 bases). V was clipped by 5 bases and J by 8 bases, with 19 bases between them. CDR1 is SGHRS, CDR2 YFSETQ, per germline. This CDR3 has 15 residues.

This chain joins TRBV4-1 and TRBJ1-5; the D is unclear. The CDR3 is 13 residues long. Per the germline V gene, CDR1 is MGHRA and CDR2 is YSYEKL. With 2 bases removed from V and 3 bases from J, the gap between germline ends came to 5 bases. The CDR3 region is CASSQNYNQPQHF. CDR3 coding DNA: TGCGCCAGCAGCCAAAATTACAATCAGCCCCAGCATTTT.

V and J are TRBV28 and TRBJ2-1, with D perhaps matching TRBD1 or TRBD2 (5 bases each). Germline V gives CDR1 MDHEN, CDR2 SYDVKM. V was trimmed by 7 bases and J by 0 bases, leaving 13 bases between them. This CDR3 is 15 amino acids long. Written as DNA, the CDR3 is TGTGCCAGCACCCCCCCAGGGAGCTCCTACAATGAGCAGTTCTTC. It is translated as CASTPPGSSYNEQFF.

The chain couples TRBV5-4 to TRBJ2-6, with a tentative D call TRBD1 (5 bases). This CDR3 has 15 residues. Per the germline V gene, CDR1 is SGHNT and CDR2 is YYREEE (reference sequence). V was clipped by 4 bases and J by 4 bases, with 12 bases between them. The CDR3 loop reads CASSPGYSGANVLTF. DNA for the CDR3: TGTGCCAGCAGCCCAGGGTACTCAGGGGCCAACGTCCTGACTTTC.

The chain has TRBV29-1 and TRBJ2-5; possible D gene TRBD1, 5 bases. Germline V gene data show CDR1 as SQVTM and CDR2 as ANQGSEA. Trimming stripped 3 bases from V and 4 bases from J, with 18 bases between. The CDR3 extends over 15 amino acids. The CDR3 DNA is TGCAGCGTTGATTTCGGCAGGGAAGTGGTAGAGACCCAGTACTTC. It translates to CSVDFGREVVETQYF.

The rearrangement links TRBV7-2 to TRBJ2-5, with D unresolved. CDR1 and CDR2 (germline): SGHTA, FQGNSA. The CDR3 consists of 15 residues. Trimming cost V 2 bases and J 3 bases, with 13 bases left between them. This CDR3 reads CASSLSRPPKETQYF. DNA for the CDR3: TGTGCCAGCAGCTTATCACGCCCTCCGAAAGAGACCCAGTACTTC.

This chain joins TRBV4-1 and TRBJ2-7, with no clear D. V gave up 1 base and J gave up 3 bases, with 10 bases separating them. In germline, CDR1 is MGHRA, CDR2 YSYEKL. The CDR3 runs 14 residues. The CDR3 reads CASSQAEADYEQYV. In DNA form, the CDR3 reads TGCGCCAGCAGCCAAGCCGAGGCCGACTACGAGCAGTACGTC.

The chain uses TRBV6-6 and TRBJ2-2; TRBD1 matches at 7 bases. Germline loops: CDR1 MNHNY, CDR2 SVGAGI (reference sequence). The CDR3 contains 15 residues. V trimming: 0 bases; J trimming: 6 bases; junction bases outside the gene matches: 4. This CDR3 is CASSYSTGLAGELFF. CDR3 nucleotide sequence: TGTGCCAGCAGTTACTCGACAGGGCTGGCCGGGGAGCTGTTTTTT.

The chain links TRBV4-1 to TRBJ2-3; 7 positions match TRBD1. Unmatched junction bases numbered 2, after V lost 5 bases and J lost 0 bases. CDR1 and CDR2 (germline): MGHRA, YSYEKL. The CDR3 is 14 residues long. The CDR3 here is CASSSGQSTDTQYF. The CDR3 nucleotides read TGCGCCAGCAGCTCGGGACAGAGCACAGATACGCAGTATTTT.

In nucleotides, the CDR3 is TGTGCCAGCAGCTTGGGGCCCGGGAACGTCTACGAGCAGTACTTC. It translates to CASSLGPGNVYEQYF. This rearrangement joins TRBV5-6 to TRBJ2-7, with D maybe TRBD2 (5 bases). The CDR3 contains 15 residues. The germline V and J ends were trimmed by 0 bases and 3 bases, with 13 bases remaining between them. CDR1 SGHDT and CDR2 YYEEEE come from the germline V gene.